This TCR beta chain was sequenced in a study of blood T cell repertoires in COVID-19. Across the whole study: PBMCs, B-cell-depleted T cells, or T cells provided the cDNA or gDNA that made up the material.

Regarding this clone: This specimen includes other DNA sequences encoding the same CDR3.

Trimming left V 4 bases short and J 2 bases short, with 10 bases between. Germline assignment: CDR1 SGDLS and CDR2 YYNGEE. The CDR3 runs 14 residues. Here immunoSEQ multiplex PCR was the method, and the copy in TCRdb shows in-frame clones only, minus some. Among hundreds of thousands of clones listed, 85% to 90% were seen once. The sample comprised peripheral blood. The receptor comes from a young woman with acute or convalescent COVID-19. The J gene is TRBJ2-1, the V gene TRBV9; D is possibly TRBD1 (7 bases). The DNA of the CDR3 is TGTGCCAGCAGCCCCAGGGGGGCCTACAATGAGCAGTTCTTC. This encodes CASSPRGAYNEQFF.